This TCR beta chain appears in the sequencing data of a study of blood T cells in healthy people across ages. Study-level information: Capture via template switching afforded approximately one barcoded beta molecule per two T cells.

Using a J-beta primer mix together with a sample-barcoded 5' primer, a second PCR was run for roughly 7 to 11 cycles. A template-switch adaptor containing 12 random nucleotides labeled each cDNA molecule. TCRdb called the 5' RACE reads again in MiXCR, with one record for every CDR3 protein. The table records about 750,000 distinct CDR3 sequences, about 53% of them present only once. Per individual sample, total RNA of at least 6 micrograms was extracted. The CDR3 has 12 residues. V was clipped by 4 bases and J by 7 bases; unmatched bases: 3. Germline values: CDR1 SEHNR, CDR2 FQNEAQ (reference sequence).

This sequence joins TRBV7-9 and TRBJ1-2; 7 nucleotides match TRBD1. This receptor was obtained from a man aged 80 or over in good health. The sample consisted of blood. The DNA for the CDR3 is TGTGCCAGCAGCTCACAGGGGTGTGGCTACACCTTC. It codes for CASSSQGCGYTF.